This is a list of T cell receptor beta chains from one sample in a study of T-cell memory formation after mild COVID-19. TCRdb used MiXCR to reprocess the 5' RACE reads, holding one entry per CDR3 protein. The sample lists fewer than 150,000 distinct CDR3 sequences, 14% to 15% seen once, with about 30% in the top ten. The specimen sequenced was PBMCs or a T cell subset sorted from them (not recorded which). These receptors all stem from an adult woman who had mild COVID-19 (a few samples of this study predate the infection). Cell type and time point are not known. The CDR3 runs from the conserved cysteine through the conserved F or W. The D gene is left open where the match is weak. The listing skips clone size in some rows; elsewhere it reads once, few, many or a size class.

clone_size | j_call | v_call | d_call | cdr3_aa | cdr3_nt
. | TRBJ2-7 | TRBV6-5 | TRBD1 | CASKLGQGLYEQYF | TGTGCCAGCAAATTGGGACAGGGATTATACGAGCAGTACTTC
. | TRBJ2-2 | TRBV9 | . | CASSFLDSGTLDGELFF | TGTGCCAGCAGCTTTCTTGACTCCGGGACATTGGACGGGGAGCTGTTTTTT
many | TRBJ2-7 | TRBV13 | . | CASSLGHTYEQYF | TGTGCCAGCAGCTTAGGCCATACCTACGAGCAGTACTTC
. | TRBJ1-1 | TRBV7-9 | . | CASSLAGSSNTEAFF | TGTGCCAGCAGCTTAGCGGGCAGTTCGAACACTGAAGCTTTCTTT
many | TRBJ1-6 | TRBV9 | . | CASSDGGSSYNSPLHF | TGTGCCAGCAGCGACGGGGGCAGCTCCTATAATTCACCCCTCCACTTT
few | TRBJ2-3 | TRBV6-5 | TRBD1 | CASSSRQGWTDTQYF | TGTGCCAGCAGTTCTCGACAGGGATGGACAGATACGCAGTATTTT
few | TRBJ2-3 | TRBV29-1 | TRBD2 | CSVEEGLAGSTWDTQYF | TGCAGCGTTGAAGAAGGGCTAGCGGGAAGTACTTGGGATACGCAGTATTTT
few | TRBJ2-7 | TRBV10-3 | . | CAISEEERLYEQYF | TGTGCCATCAGTGAAGAGGAGCGCCTGTACGAGCAGTACTTC
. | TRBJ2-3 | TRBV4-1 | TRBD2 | CASSQDWGFGGALGDLWEDTQYF | TGCGCCAGCAGCCAAGATTGGGGTTTCGGGGGGGCCCTGGGGGACCTCTGGGAAGATACGCAGTATTTT
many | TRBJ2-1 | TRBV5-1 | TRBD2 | CASSFTGGYNEQFF | TGCGCCAGCAGCTTCACGGGAGGTTACAATGAGCAGTTCTTC
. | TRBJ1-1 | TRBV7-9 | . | CASSFPGQFTEAFF | TGTGCCAGCAGCTTCCCCGGACAGTTCACTGAAGCTTTCTTT
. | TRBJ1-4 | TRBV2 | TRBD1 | CASSPGTGYNEKLFF | TGTGCCAGCAGTCCAGGGACAGGGTATAATGAAAAACTGTTTTTT
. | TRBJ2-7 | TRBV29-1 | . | CSVEVQSYEQYF | TGCAGCGTTGAAGTTCAGTCCTACGAGCAGTACTTC
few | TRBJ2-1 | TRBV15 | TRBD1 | CATSRDPGQVLWGEQFF | TGTGCCACCAGCAGAGATCCAGGACAGGTCCTTTGGGGTGAGCAGTTCTTC
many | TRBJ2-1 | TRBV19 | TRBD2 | CASSTGGDYNEQFF | TGTGCCAGTAGTACGGGGGGGGACTACAATGAGCAGTTCTTC
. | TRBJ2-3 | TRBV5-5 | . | CASSFGPQTDTQYF | TGTGCCAGCAGCTTTGGACCCCAAACAGATACGCAGTATTTT
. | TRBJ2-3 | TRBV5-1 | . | CASRSAGLPTGGTDTQYF | TGCGCCAGCAGGTCCGCGGGACTCCCGACCGGTGGCACAGATACGCAGTATTTT
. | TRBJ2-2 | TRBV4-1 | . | CASSPLSSTGELFF | TGCGCCAGCAGCCCCCTCAGCAGCACCGGGGAGCTGTTTTTT
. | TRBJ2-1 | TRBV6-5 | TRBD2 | CASRLTSGGSEQFF | TGTGCCAGCAGACTTACTAGCGGGGGGTCGGAGCAGTTCTTC
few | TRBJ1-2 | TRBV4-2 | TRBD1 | CASKQDIPNRDRGQSYGYTF | TGTGCCAGCAAACAAGATATCCCTAACCGGGACAGGGGGCAGAGCTATGGCTACACCTTC
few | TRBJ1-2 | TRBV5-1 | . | CASSPEDGSSTF | TGCGCCAGCAGCCCGGAAGACGGCAGTAGCACCTTC
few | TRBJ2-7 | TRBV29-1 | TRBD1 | CSGSSGTGYEQYF | TGCAGCGGATCATCCGGGACAGGGTACGAGCAGTACTTC
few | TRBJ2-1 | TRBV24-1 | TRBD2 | CATSDRGRAGNEQFF | TGTGCCACCAGTGACCGCGGGAGGGCCGGAAATGAGCAGTTCTTC
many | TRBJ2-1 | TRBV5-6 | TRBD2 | CATKSGTSGTFLYNEQFF | TGTGCCACCAAGTCCGGGACTAGCGGAACTTTCCTCTACAATGAGCAGTTCTTC
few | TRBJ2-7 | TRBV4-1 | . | CASSQAQFVYEQYF | TGCGCCAGCAGCCAAGCACAGTTCGTCTACGAGCAGTACTTC
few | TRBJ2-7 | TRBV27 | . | CASSYGSIYEQYF | TGTGCCAGCAGTTATGGCTCGATCTACGAGCAGTACTTC
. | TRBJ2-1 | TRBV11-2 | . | CASSLEQGEGAYNEQFF | TGTGCCAGCAGCCTCGAACAGGGAGAAGGGGCATACAATGAGCAGTTCTTC
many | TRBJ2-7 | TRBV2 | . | CASSTGVSYEQYF | TGTGCCAGCAGTACGGGAGTCTCCTACGAGCAGTACTTC
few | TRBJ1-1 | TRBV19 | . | CASSITTGMNTEAFF | TGTGCCAGTAGTATAACTACAGGTATGAACACTGAAGCTTTCTTT
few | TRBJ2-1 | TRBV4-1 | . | CASSQGDAGEQFF | TGCGCCAGCAGCCAAGGTGACGCCGGCGAGCAGTTCTTC
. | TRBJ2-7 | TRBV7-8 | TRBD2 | CASSSGLVSYEQYF | TGTGCCAGCAGCTCGGGACTAGTCTCCTACGAGCAGTACTTC
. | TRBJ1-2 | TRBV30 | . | CAWSPGPTYGYTF | TGTGCCTGGAGCCCCGGACCGACCTATGGCTACACCTTC
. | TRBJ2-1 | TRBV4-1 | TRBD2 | CASSRLAGYNEQFF | TGCGCCAGCAGCCGACTAGCGGGGTACAATGAGCAGTTCTTC
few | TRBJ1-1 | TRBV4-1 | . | CASSQSGLGVGTEAFF | TGCGCCAGCAGCCAATCAGGGTTGGGAGTCGGCACTGAAGCTTTCTTT
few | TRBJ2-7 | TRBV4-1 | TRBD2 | CASSQVYLTSGYSYEQYF | TGCGCCAGCAGCCAAGTTTATTTGACTAGCGGGTACTCCTACGAGCAGTACTTC
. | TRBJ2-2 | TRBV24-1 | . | CATSDTLNTGELFF | TGTGCCACCAGTGATACCCTGAACACCGGGGAGCTGTTTTTT
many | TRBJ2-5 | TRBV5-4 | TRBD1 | CASSSRTGQETQYF | TGTGCCAGCAGCTCCCGGACAGGGCAAGAGACCCAGTACTTC
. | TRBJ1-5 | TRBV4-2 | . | CASSQDLAREDQPQHF | TGTGCCAGCAGCCAAGATCTAGCTAGAGAGGATCAGCCCCAGCATTTT
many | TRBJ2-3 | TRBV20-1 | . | CSASGPAGTQYF | TGCAGTGCTAGCGGGCCCGCCGGGACGCAGTATTTT
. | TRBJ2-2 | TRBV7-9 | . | CASSLIQGNTGELFF | TGTGCCAGCAGCTTAATACAGGGGAACACCGGGGAGCTGTTTTTT
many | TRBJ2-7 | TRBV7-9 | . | CASSLETFYEQYF | TGTGCCAGCAGCTTAGAGACATTCTACGAGCAGTACTTC
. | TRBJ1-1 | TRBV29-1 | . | CSFGGYPEAFF | TGCAGCTTTGGAGGGTATCCTGAAGCTTTCTTT
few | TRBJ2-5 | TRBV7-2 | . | CASSLGDFQETQYF | TGTGCCAGCAGCTTAGGGGACTTCCAAGAGACCCAGTACTTC
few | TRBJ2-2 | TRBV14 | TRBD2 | CASSQGLAGGAGELFF | TGTGCCAGCAGCCAGGGACTAGCGGGGGGCGCCGGGGAGCTGTTTTTT
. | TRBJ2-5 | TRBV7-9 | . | CASSPRVGETQYF | TGTGCCAGCAGCCCCAGGGTTGGAGAGACCCAGTACTTC
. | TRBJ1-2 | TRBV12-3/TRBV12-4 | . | CAISLGSGTSRPYGYTF | TGTGCCATCAGTTTAGGGTCCGGGACTTCCCGGCCTTATGGCTACACCTTC
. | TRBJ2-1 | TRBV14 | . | CASSQVDQGYPSENEQFF | TGTGCCAGCAGCCAAGTTGACCAAGGATATCCCTCTGAGAATGAGCAGTTCTTC
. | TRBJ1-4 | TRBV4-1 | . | CASSQARLGQRYEKLFF | TGCGCCAGCAGCCAAGCGAGGTTGGGGCAGAGATATGAAAAACTGTTTTTT